This is a list of T cell receptor beta chains from one sample in a study of technical replicates of blood from a handful of donors. Here immunoSEQ multiplex PCR was the method, and the copy in TCRdb shows in-frame clones only, minus some. The sample includes around 72,000 clones, roughly 89% of them seen just once. What was sequenced was T cells isolated from PBMCs. These TCRs come from a human donor in good health. Some clones in this sample may be carry-over from other donors' samples. Each CDR3 is given with its conserved first and last residue. Fields, in order: J gene, V gene, D gene, clone size, CDR3 protein, CDR3 DNA. D genes are given only for firm matches. Not all rows give a size; the values are once, few, many and, for expanded clones, a class.

>TRBJ2-7|TRBV27|TRBD1|few
CASSPRTGLYEQYF
TGTGCCAGCAGCCCTAGGACAGGGTTGTACGAGCAGTACTTC
>TRBJ2-7|TRBV27|TRBD1|NA
CASSSGTGKGEQYF
TGTGCCAGCAGTTCCGGGACAGGGAAGGGCGAGCAGTACTTC
>TRBJ2-7|TRBV6-1|NA|few
CASRTGLTYEQYF
TGTGCCAGCCGAACAGGGTTAACCTACGAGCAGTACTTC
>TRBJ2-3|TRBV5-4|NA|NA
CASSLSGGPDTQYF
TGTGCCAGCAGCTTGTCGGGGGGCCCAGATACGCAGTATTTT
>TRBJ2-1|TRBV7-8|TRBD2|NA
CASSWTSGYNEQFF
TGTGCCAGCAGCTGGACTAGCGGATACAATGAGCAGTTCTTC
>TRBJ2-1|TRBV30|TRBD2|NA
CAWSVLAGDEQFF
TGTGCCTGGAGTGTACTAGCGGGGGATGAGCAGTTCTTC
>TRBJ2-5|TRBV14|NA|NA
CASSQRAAETQYF
TGTGCCAGCAGCCAGAGGGCGGCGGAGACCCAGTACTTC
>TRBJ2-5|TRBV29-1|NA|NA
CSVFTQETQYF
TGCAGCGTTTTTACTCAAGAGACCCAGTACTTC
>TRBJ2-1|TRBV11-2|TRBD1|NA
CASSLESGTGINEQFF
TGTGCCAGCAGCTTAGAGTCCGGGACAGGGATAAATGAGCAGTTCTTC
>TRBJ2-1|TRBV4-2|NA|NA
CASSQLGSTSRDEQFF
TGTGCCAGCAGCCAACTCGGCTCTACTAGCCGTGATGAGCAGTTCTTC
>TRBJ2-5|TRBV27|TRBD1|NA
CASSPSTGGETQYF
TGTGCCAGCAGTCCGTCGACAGGGGGCGAGACCCAGTACTTC
>TRBJ1-2|TRBV19|NA|NA
CASSSVPGQGNYGYTF
TGTGCCAGTAGTTCAGTCCCGGGACAAGGAAACTATGGCTACACCTTC
>TRBJ2-3|TRBV6-5|TRBD2|NA
CASSYTGLARADTQYF
TGTGCCAGCAGTTACACCGGACTAGCGAGGGCAGATACGCAGTATTTT
>TRBJ2-1|TRBV4-1|NA|NA
CASSQEIRRDNEQFF
TGCGCCAGCAGCCAAGAAATCCGCAGGGACAATGAGCAGTTCTTC
>TRBJ1-5|TRBV2|TRBD1|NA
CASRSRDRALNQPQHF
TGTGCCAGCCGGTCCCGGGACAGAGCCCTCAATCAGCCCCAGCATTTT
>TRBJ2-1|TRBV7-9|NA|NA
CASREALRGPNNEQFF
TGTGCCAGCAGGGAGGCCCTCAGGGGACCAAACAATGAGCAGTTCTTC
>TRBJ2-5|TRBV9|TRBD2|NA
CASSPRVAGGETQYF
TGTGCCAGCAGCCCCCGGGTAGCGGGGGGTGAGACCCAGTACTTC
>TRBJ1-2|TRBV12-5|NA|NA
CASGLVLGREPYGYTF
TGTGCTAGTGGTTTGGTACTGGGCAGAGAGCCCTATGGCTACACCTTC
>TRBJ2-5|TRBV7-9|TRBD1|NA
CASSLTGGFETQYF
TGTGCCAGCAGCCTGACAGGGGGCTTTGAGACCCAGTACTTC
>TRBJ2-2|TRBV9|NA|NA
CASPYRASTGELFF
TGTGCCAGCCCCTACAGGGCAAGCACCGGGGAGCTGTTTTTT
>TRBJ2-7|TRBV11-3|TRBD2|NA
CASSLVTGGVSYEQYF
TGTGCCAGCAGCTTAGTTACGGGGGGGGTCTCCTACGAGCAGTACTTC
>TRBJ2-7|TRBV11-2|TRBD1|NA
CASSSRRTGVFYEQYF
TGTGCCAGCAGCTCCCGCCGGACAGGGGTTTTTTACGAGCAGTACTTC
>TRBJ2-5|TRBV18|TRBD1|NA
CASSLGTGAQETQYF
TGTGCCAGCTCACTTGGGACAGGGGCTCAAGAGACCCAGTACTTC
>TRBJ2-7|TRBV4-1|TRBD1|NA
CASSPGTGGSYEQYF
TGCGCCAGCAGCCCTGGGACAGGGGGCTCCTACGAGCAGTACTTC
>TRBJ1-2|TRBV6-5|NA|NA
CASRHPAGLNYGYTF
TGTGCCAGCAGACATCCCGCGGGGCTGAACTATGGCTACACCTTC
>TRBJ2-5|TRBV7-9|NA|NA
CASRRQGGQETQYF
TGTGCCAGCAGACGACAGGGAGGTCAAGAGACCCAGTACTTC
>TRBJ2-2|TRBV5-1|TRBD2|NA
CASSLAGGVNTGELFF
TGCGCCAGCAGCTTGGCCGGGGGGGTCAACACCGGGGAGCTGTTTTTT
>TRBJ1-5|TRBV19|NA|NA
CASNDIRGQPQHF
TGTGCCAGTAACGATATCCGCGGTCAGCCCCAGCATTTT
>TRBJ1-6|TRBV7-3|NA|NA
CASSPGHGNSPLHF
TGTGCCAGCAGCCCGGGACACGGCAATTCACCCCTCCACTTT
>TRBJ2-5|TRBV5-1|TRBD1|NA
CASSLRQGPQETQYF
TGCGCCAGCAGCTTACGACAGGGACCTCAAGAGACCCAGTACTTC
>TRBJ1-2|TRBV6-5|TRBD1|NA
CASSYGTGAHYTF
TGTGCCAGCAGTTATGGGACAGGGGCTCACTACACCTTC
>TRBJ1-3|TRBV19|NA|NA
CASSIPGDGNTIYF
TGTGCCAGTAGTATCCCAGGGGATGGAAACACCATATATTTT
>TRBJ2-5|TRBV10-2|TRBD2|NA
CASSPRASGILRQETQYF
TGCGCCAGCAGCCCGCGGGCTAGCGGGATCCTTAGACAAGAGACCCAGTACTTC
>TRBJ2-5|TRBV30|NA|NA
CACSGYTQYF
TGTGCCTGCTCAGGGTACACCCAGTACTTC
>TRBJ2-5|TRBV19|NA|medium-sized
CASSMGAGEETQYF
TGTGCCAGTAGTATGGGGGCGGGGGAAGAGACCCAGTACTTC
>TRBJ2-5|TRBV7-6|NA|NA
CASSLASLGALKETQYF
TGTGCCAGCAGCTTAGCCAGTTTGGGGGCGCTTAAGGAGACCCAGTACTTC
>TRBJ2-7|TRBV10-3|TRBD1|NA
CAISESTGGSPNYEQYF
TGTGCCATCAGTGAGTCGACAGGGGGATCCCCGAACTACGAGCAGTACTTC
>TRBJ2-3|TRBV18|NA|NA
CASSATYTSTDTQYF
TGTGCCAGCTCAGCGACATATACTAGCACAGATACGCAGTATTTT
>TRBJ2-1|TRBV18|TRBD2|NA
CASSPGPSGESRSGIRVGEQFF
TGTGCCAGCTCACCAGGGCCTAGCGGGGAATCCCGAAGTGGTATTCGGGTCGGAGAGCAGTTCTTC
>TRBJ1-1|TRBV6-6|NA|NA
CASKSQVVNTEAFF
TGTGCCAGCAAGTCCCAGGTGGTAAACACTGAAGCTTTCTTT
>TRBJ1-4|TRBV11-1|TRBD1|NA
CASSKRQGSTNEKLFF
TGTGCCAGCAGCAAAAGACAGGGGTCAACTAATGAAAAACTGTTTTTT
>TRBJ2-3|TRBV5-1|NA|once
CASSRAPASITDTQYF
TGCGCCAGCAGCCGCGCACCCGCCTCGATCACAGATACGCAGTATTTT
>TRBJ2-3|TRBV2|NA|NA
CASMRGLGGATDTQYF
TGTGCCAGCATGCGGGGCCTGGGGGGGGCCACAGATACGCAGTATTTT